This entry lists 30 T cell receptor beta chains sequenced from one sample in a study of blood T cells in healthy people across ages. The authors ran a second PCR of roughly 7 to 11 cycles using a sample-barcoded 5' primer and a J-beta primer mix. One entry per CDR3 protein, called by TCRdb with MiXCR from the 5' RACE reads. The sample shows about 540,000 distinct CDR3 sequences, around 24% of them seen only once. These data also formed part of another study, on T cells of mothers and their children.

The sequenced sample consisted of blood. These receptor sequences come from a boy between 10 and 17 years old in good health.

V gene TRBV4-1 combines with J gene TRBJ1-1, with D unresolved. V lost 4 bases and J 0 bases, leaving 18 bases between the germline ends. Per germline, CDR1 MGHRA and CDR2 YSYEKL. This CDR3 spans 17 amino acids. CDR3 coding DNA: TGCGCCAGCAGCCCTACCTCGTGGACTGCCCTGAACACTGAAGCTTTCTTT. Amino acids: CASSPTSWTALNTEAFF.

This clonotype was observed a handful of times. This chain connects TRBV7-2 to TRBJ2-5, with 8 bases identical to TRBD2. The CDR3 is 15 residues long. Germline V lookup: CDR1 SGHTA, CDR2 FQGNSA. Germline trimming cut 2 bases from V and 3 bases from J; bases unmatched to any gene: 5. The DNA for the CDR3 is TGTGCCAGCAGCTTACTGGCGGGGGGTGAAGAGACCCAGTACTTC. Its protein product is CASSLLAGGEETQYF.

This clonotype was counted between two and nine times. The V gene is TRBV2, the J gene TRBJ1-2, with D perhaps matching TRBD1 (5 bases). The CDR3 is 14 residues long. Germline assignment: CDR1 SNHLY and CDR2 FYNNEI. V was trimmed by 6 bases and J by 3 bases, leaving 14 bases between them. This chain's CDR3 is CASRDGTGDYGYTF. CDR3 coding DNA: TGTGCCAGCAGAGATGGGACGGGTGACTATGGCTACACCTTC.

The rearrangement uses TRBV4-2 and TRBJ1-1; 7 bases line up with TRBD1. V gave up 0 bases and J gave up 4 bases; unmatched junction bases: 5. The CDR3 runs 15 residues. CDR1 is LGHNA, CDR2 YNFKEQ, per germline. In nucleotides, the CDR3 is TGTGCCAGCAGCCAAGATGGGCAGGGGGTCACTGAAGCTTTCTTT. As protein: CASSQDGQGVTEAFF.

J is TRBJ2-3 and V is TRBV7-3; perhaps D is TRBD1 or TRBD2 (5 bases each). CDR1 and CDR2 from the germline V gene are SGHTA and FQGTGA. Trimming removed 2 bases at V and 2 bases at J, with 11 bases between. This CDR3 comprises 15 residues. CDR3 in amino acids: CASSLQGRDTDTQYF. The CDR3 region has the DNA TGTGCCAGCAGCTTACAGGGTCGGGACACAGATACGCAGTATTTT.

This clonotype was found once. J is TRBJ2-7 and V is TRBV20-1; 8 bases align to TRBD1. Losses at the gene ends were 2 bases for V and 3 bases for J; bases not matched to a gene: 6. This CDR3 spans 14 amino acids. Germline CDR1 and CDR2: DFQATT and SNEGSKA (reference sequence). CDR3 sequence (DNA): TGCAGTGCTAGATACCAGGGGGCGGACTACGAGCAGTACTTC. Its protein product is CSARYQGADYEQYF.

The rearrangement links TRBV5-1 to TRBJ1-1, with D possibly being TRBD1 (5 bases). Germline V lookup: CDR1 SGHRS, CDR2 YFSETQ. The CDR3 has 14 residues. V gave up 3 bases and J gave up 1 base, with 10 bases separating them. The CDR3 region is CASSWGRKNTEAFF. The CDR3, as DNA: TGCGCCAGCAGCTGGGGCAGAAAGAACACTGAAGCTTTCTTT.

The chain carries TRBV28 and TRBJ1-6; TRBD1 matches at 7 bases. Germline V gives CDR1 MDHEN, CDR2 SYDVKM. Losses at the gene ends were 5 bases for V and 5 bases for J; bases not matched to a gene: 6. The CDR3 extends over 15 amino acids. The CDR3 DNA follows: TGTGCCAGCAGTCTGGGACAGCCGAATAATTCACCCCTCCACTTT. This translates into CASSLGQPNNSPLHF.

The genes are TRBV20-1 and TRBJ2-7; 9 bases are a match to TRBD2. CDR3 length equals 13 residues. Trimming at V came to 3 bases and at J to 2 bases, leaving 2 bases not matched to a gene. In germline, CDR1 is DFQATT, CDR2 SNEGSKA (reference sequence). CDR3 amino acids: CSARTSGTYEQYF. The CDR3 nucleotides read TGCAGTGCTAGGACTAGCGGTACCTACGAGCAGTACTTC.

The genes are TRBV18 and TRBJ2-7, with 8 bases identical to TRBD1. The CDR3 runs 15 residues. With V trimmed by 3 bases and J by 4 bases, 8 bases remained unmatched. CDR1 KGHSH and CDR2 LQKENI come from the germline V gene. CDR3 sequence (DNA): TGTGCCAGCTCACCCGGGGGACAGGAGAGGTACGAGCAGTACTTC. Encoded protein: CASSPGGQERYEQYF.

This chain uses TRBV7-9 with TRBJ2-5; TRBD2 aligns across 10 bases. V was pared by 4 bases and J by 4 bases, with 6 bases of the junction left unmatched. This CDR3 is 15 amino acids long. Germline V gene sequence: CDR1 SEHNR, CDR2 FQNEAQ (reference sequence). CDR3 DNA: TGTGCCAGCAGCTCACCTAGCGGGGGAGCAGAGACCCAGTACTTC. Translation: CASSSPSGGAETQYF.

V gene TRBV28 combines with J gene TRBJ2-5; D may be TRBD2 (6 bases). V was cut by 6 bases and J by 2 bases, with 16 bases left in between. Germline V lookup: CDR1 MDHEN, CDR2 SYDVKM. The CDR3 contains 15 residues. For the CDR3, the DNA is TGTGCCAGCAGGCCACGGGAGCGCTCTCAAGAGACCCAGTACTTC. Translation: CASRPRERSQETQYF.

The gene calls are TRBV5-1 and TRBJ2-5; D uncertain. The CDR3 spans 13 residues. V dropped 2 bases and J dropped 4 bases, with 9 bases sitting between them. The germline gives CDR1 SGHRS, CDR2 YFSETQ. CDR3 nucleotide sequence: TGCGCCAGCAGCTTAATCCCGGGAGAGACCCAGTACTTC. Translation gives CASSLIPGETQYF.

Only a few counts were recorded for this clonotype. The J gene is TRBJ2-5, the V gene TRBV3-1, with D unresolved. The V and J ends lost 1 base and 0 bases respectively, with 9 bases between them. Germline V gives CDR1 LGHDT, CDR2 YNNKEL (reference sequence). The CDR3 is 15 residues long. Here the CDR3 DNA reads TGTGCCAGCAGCCAAGCGGTTACGTACCAAGAGACCCAGTACTTC. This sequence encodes CASSQAVTYQETQYF.

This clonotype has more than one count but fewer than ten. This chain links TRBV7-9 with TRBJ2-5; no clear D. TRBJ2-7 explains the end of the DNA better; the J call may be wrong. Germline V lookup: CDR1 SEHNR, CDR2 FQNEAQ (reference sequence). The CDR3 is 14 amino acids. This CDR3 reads CASSLAGRPYEQYF. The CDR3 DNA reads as TGTGCCAGCAGCTTAGCCGGACGCCCCTACGAGCAGTACTTC.

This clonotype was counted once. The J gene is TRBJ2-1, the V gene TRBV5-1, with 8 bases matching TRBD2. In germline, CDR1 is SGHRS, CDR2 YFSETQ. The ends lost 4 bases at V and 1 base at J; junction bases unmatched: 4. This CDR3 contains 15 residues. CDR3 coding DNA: TGCGCCAGCAGCACCGGGACTAGATCCTACAATGAGCAGTTCTTC. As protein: CASSTGTRSYNEQFF.

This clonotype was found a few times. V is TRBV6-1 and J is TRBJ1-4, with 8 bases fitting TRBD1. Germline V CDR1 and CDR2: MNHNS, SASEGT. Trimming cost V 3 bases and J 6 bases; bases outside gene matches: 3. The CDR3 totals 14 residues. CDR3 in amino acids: CASSEQGADEKLFF. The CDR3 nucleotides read TGTGCCAGCAGTGAGCAGGGGGCGGATGAAAAACTGTTTTTT.

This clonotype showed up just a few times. DNA for the CDR3: TGCAGTGCCCGGACAGGGTCCTCGTATGGCTACACCTTC. Protein: CSARTGSSYGYTF. This chain uses TRBV20-1 with TRBJ1-2; 8 bases match TRBD1. CDR1 DFQATT and CDR2 SNEGSKA come from the germline V gene (reference sequence). The CDR3 loop spans 13 amino acids. Unmatched junction bases numbered 8, after V lost 6 bases and J lost 5 bases.

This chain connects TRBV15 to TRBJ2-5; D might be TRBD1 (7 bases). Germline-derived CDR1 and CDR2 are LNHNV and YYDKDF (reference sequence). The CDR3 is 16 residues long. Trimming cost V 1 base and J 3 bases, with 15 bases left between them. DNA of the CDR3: TGTGCCACCAGCAGAGGAGGTTTCAGGGGGGAAGAGACCCAGTACTTC. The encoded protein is CATSRGGFRGEETQYF.

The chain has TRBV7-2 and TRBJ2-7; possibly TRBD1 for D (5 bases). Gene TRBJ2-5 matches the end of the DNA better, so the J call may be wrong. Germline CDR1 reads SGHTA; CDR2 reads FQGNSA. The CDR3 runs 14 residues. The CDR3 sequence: CASSWGPGEETQYF. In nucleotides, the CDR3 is TGTGCCAGCAGCTGGGGCCCTGGGGAAGAGACCCAGTACTTC.

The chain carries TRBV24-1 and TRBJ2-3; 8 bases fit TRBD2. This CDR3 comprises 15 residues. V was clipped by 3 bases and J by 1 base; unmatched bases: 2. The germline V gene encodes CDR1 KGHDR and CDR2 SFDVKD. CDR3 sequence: CATSDPTSGTDTQYF. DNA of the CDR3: TGTGCCACCAGTGATCCGACTAGCGGCACAGATACGCAGTATTTT.

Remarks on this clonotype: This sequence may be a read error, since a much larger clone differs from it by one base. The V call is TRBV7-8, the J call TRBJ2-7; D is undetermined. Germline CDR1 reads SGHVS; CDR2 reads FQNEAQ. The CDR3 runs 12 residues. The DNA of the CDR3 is TGTGCCAGCAGCTTCCCCTCCCACGAGCAGTACTTC. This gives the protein CASSFPSHEQYF.

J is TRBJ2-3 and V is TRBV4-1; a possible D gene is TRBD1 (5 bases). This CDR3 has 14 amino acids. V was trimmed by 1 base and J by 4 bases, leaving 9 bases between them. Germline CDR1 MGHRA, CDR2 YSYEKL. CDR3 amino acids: CASSQGGLSDTQYF. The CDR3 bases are TGCGCCAGCAGCCAAGGGGGCCTCTCAGATACGCAGTATTTT.

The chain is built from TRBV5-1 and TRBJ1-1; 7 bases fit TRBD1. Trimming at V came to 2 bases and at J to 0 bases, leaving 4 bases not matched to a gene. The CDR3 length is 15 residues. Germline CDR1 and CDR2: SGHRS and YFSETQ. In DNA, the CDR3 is TGCGCCAGCAGCTTCCAACAGGGGTTGAACACTGAAGCTTTCTTT. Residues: CASSFQQGLNTEAFF. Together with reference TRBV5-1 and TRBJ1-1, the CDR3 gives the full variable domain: KAGVTQTPRYLIKTRGQQVTLSCSPISGHRSVSWYQQTPGQGLQFLFEYFSETQRNKGNFPGRFSGRQFSNSRSEMNVSTLELGDSALYLCASSFQQGLNTEAFFGQGTRLTVV.

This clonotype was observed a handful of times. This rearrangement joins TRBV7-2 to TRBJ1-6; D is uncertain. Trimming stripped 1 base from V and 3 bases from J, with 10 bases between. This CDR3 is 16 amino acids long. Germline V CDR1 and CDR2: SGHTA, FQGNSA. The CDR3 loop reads CASSLEPDIYNSPLHF. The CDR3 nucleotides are TGTGCCAGCAGCTTAGAACCAGACATCTATAATTCACCCCTCCACTTT.

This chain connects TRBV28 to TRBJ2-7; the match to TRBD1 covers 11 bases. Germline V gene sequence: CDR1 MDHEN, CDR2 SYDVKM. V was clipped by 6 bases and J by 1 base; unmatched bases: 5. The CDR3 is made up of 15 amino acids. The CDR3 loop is CASSGQGAPSYEQYF. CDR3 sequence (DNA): TGTGCCAGCAGCGGACAGGGGGCTCCATCCTACGAGCAGTACTTC.

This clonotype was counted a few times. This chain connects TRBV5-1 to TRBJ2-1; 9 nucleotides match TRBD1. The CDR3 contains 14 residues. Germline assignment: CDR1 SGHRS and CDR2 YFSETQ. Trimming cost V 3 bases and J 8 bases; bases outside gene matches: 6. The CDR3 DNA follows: TGCGCCAGCAGCTCGCCGGGACAGGGCTATGAGCAGTTCTTC. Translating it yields CASSSPGQGYEQFF.

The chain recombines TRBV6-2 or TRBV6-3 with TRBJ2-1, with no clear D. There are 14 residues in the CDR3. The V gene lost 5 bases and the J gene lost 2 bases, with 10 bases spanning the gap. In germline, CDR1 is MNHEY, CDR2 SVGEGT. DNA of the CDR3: TGTGCCAGCAGTACCAGGACGGCCTACAATGAGCAGTTCTTC. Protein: CASSTRTAYNEQFF.

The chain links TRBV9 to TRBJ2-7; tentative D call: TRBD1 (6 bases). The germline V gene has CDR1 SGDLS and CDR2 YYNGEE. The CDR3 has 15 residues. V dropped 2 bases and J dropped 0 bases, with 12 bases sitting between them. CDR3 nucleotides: TGTGCCAGCAGCGTTGGACAGAAGAGCTCCTACGAGCAGTACTTC. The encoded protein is CASSVGQKSSYEQYF.

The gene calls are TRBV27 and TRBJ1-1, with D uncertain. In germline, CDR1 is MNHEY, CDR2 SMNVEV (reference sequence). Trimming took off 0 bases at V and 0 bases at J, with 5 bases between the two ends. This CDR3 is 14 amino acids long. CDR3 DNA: TGTGCCAGCAGTTTATCGATCGTGAACACTGAAGCTTTCTTT. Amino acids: CASSLSIVNTEAFF.